This is a list of T cell receptor beta chains from one sample in a study of T cell repertoires in cytomegalovirus infection. TCRdb processed the reads anew with MiXCR; each CDR3 protein has one entry. This sample has roughly 230,000 distinct CDR3 sequences, with about 5.9% found just once. Sample: PBMCs. The receptor source for this set is a human donor in good health (CMV status not recorded). Some clones in this sample may be carry-over from other donors' samples. The CDR3 runs from the conserved cysteine through the conserved F or W. D genes are given only for firm matches. Part of the rows lack a size; the others show once, few, many or a class for expanded clones.

>TRBJ2-6|TRBV5-4|many|-
CASSFGPGANVLTF
TGTGCCAGCAGCTTCGGGCCCGGGGCCAACGTCCTGACTTTC
>TRBJ1-2|TRBV20-1|-|TRBD1
CSASTGGSSYGYTF
TGCAGTGCTTCGACAGGGGGTAGTTCCTATGGCTACACCTTC
>TRBJ1-4|TRBV29-1|many|TRBD1
CSVEDQKGAREKLFF
TGCAGCGTTGAAGATCAGAAGGGGGCGCGGGAAAAACTGTTTTTT
>TRBJ1-2|TRBV4-3|-|-
CASSQEAGIGLVYGYTF
TGCGCCAGCAGCCAAGAGGCAGGGATAGGGTTGGTCTATGGCTACACCTTC
>TRBJ1-5|TRBV29-1|many|-
CSVVPGRNQPQHF
TGCAGCGTTGTCCCAGGGAGGAATCAGCCCCAGCATTTT
>TRBJ1-1|TRBV20-1|many|-
CSARDREAMNTEAFF
TGCAGTGCTAGAGATCGAGAAGCCATGAACACTGAAGCTTTCTTT
>TRBJ1-2|TRBV12-3/TRBV12-4|many|-
CASSSDSYGYTF
TGTGCCAGCAGTTCGGACAGCTATGGCTACACCTTC
>TRBJ1-1|TRBV20-1|many|-
CSASPGDTEAFF
TGCAGTGCTAGTCCGGGAGACACTGAAGCTTTCTTT
>TRBJ1-3|TRBV12-3/TRBV12-4|many|-
CASRSQGYPGNTIYF
TGTGCCAGCAGGTCACAGGGCTATCCTGGAAACACCATATATTTT
>TRBJ2-3|TRBV14|many|-
CASSQVGTTDTQYF
TGTGCCAGCAGCCAAGTTGGGACTACAGATACGCAGTATTTT
>TRBJ2-1|TRBV29-1|many|TRBD1
CSVQGYRGYNEQFF
TGCAGCGTACAGGGGTACAGGGGCTACAATGAGCAGTTCTTC
>TRBJ2-1|TRBV20-1|many|TRBD2
CSARDRVTSGGRNEQFF
TGCAGTGCTAGAGACAGAGTGACTAGCGGGGGCCGCAATGAGCAGTTCTTC
>TRBJ2-1|TRBV5-1|many|-
CASSADPDNEQFF
TGCGCCAGCAGCGCGGACCCCGACAATGAGCAGTTCTTC
>TRBJ2-7|TRBV5-6|many|-
CASSLDSRDEQYF
TGTGCCAGCAGCTTGGACTCGCGGGACGAGCAGTACTTC
>TRBJ2-2|TRBV2|many|-
CASIKEFANTGELFF
TGTGCCAGCATCAAAGAGTTCGCGAACACCGGGGAGCTGTTTTTT
>TRBJ2-1|TRBV2|many|-
CASSEGLRYRNEQFF
TGTGCCAGCAGTGAAGGACTGAGATACAGGAATGAGCAGTTCTTC
>TRBJ1-1|TRBV11-2|many|TRBD1
CASSLDRDRMNTEAFF
TGTGCCAGCAGCTTAGACCGGGACAGGATGAACACTGAAGCTTTCTTT
>TRBJ1-1|TRBV27|-|-
CASSFTDNTEAFF
TGTGCCAGCAGTTTCACAGATAACACTGAAGCTTTCTTT
>TRBJ2-3|TRBV6-2/TRBV6-3|many|-
CASSYGLVTDTQYF
TGTGCCAGCAGTTACGGGCTAGTCACAGATACGCAGTATTTT
>TRBJ1-1|TRBV9|many|-
CASSVGPGAITEAFF
TGTGCCAGCAGCGTAGGGCCGGGGGCAATCACTGAAGCTTTCTTT
>TRBJ2-5|TRBV7-9|many|TRBD2
CASSLVSSGGQETQYF
TGTGCCAGCAGCTTAGTCTCCAGCGGGGGCCAAGAGACCCAGTACTTC
>TRBJ2-7|TRBV4-3|many|-
CASSQDQGSPYEQYF
TGCGCCAGCAGCCAAGACCAGGGTTCACCTTACGAGCAGTACTTC
>TRBJ1-5|TRBV12-3/TRBV12-4|many|-
CASSLGGVRYNQPQHF
TGTGCCAGCAGTTTAGGTGGTGTTAGATACAATCAGCCCCAGCATTTT
>TRBJ2-3|TRBV6-2/TRBV6-3|-|-
CASSYRRGPDTQYF
TGTGCCAGCAGTTACCGGCGGGGCCCAGATACGCAGTATTTT
>TRBJ1-2|TRBV20-1|many|-
CSARYRRASYGYTF
TGCAGTGCTAGATACAGGAGGGCTTCCTATGGCTACACCTTC
>TRBJ1-1|TRBV4-2|-|-
CASSHPGGVLTEAFF
TGTGCCAGCAGCCACCCAGGAGGGGTCCTCACTGAAGCTTTCTTT
>TRBJ2-7|TRBV6-5|many|-
CASSRPLKGNEQYF
TGTGCCAGCAGCCGGCCCCTGAAGGGCAACGAGCAGTACTTC
>TRBJ2-7|TRBV7-9|-|TRBD1
CASSWGTGSYEQYF
TGTGCCAGCAGCTGGGGGACAGGATCCTACGAGCAGTACTTC
>TRBJ2-7|TRBV7-2|many|TRBD2
CASSLGLAGVYEQYF
TGTGCCAGCAGCTTAGGATTAGCGGGAGTATACGAGCAGTACTTC
>TRBJ1-1|TRBV20-1|many|-
CSASLIRGTEAFF
TGCAGTGCTAGCTTAATCAGGGGTACTGAAGCTTTCTTT
>TRBJ1-4|TRBV20-1|-|TRBD1
CSARRYPGGAGEKLFF
TGCAGTGCTAGACGGTATCCAGGGGGCGCGGGAGAAAAACTGTTTTTT
>TRBJ1-1|TRBV20-1|many|-
CSARERGKSRLNTEAFF
TGCAGTGCTAGAGAAAGGGGGAAGAGCCGGCTGAACACTGAAGCTTTCTTT
>TRBJ2-7|TRBV7-2|many|TRBD1
CASSLEGTGMSYEQYF
TGTGCCAGCAGCTTAGAAGGGACAGGGATGAGCTACGAGCAGTACTTC
>TRBJ1-5|TRBV12-3/TRBV12-4|many|TRBD1
CASSRTGGTNQPQHF
TGTGCCAGCAGCCGGACAGGGGGCACCAATCAGCCCCAGCATTTT
>TRBJ1-2|TRBV20-1|few|TRBD1
CSARRDSTFYTF
TGCAGTGCTAGAAGGGACAGCACGTTCTACACCTTC
>TRBJ1-4|TRBV25-1|many|-
CASSDYTGFREKLFF
TGTGCCAGCAGTGATTATACAGGGTTTCGGGAAAAACTGTTTTTT
>TRBJ1-2|TRBV9|few|-
CASSPSGGLEGYTF
TGTGCCAGCAGCCCCAGTGGGGGGCTGGAGGGCTACACCTTC
>TRBJ1-4|TRBV20-1|many|-
CSAPSGPVRNEKLFF
TGCAGTGCGCCGAGCGGGCCAGTGAGAAATGAAAAACTGTTTTTT
>TRBJ2-3|TRBV7-2|many|-
CASSLGHFDTQYF
TGTGCCAGCAGCTTGGGACACTTCGATACGCAGTATTTT
>TRBJ2-1|TRBV7-2|many|TRBD1
CASSLVDRGGNEQFF
TGTGCCAGCAGCTTAGTAGACAGGGGGGGGAATGAGCAGTTCTTC
>TRBJ1-4|TRBV15|few|-
CATSREASNEKLFF
TGTGCCACCAGCAGAGAGGCTTCAAATGAAAAACTGTTTTTT
>TRBJ1-1|TRBV6-5|many|-
CASSYRRFSGLETEAFF
TGTGCCAGCAGTTACCGACGATTCTCGGGGCTAGAAACTGAAGCTTTCTTT
>TRBJ1-2|TRBV28|many|-
CASTPMGQGDGYTF
TGTGCCAGCACCCCTATGGGGCAGGGAGATGGCTACACCTTC
>TRBJ1-1|TRBV20-1|many|-
CSAPRGGPVNTEAFF
TGCAGTGCTCCGAGGGGGGGGCCGGTGAACACTGAAGCTTTCTTT
>TRBJ1-1|TRBV20-1|few|TRBD1
CSALDRSTEAFF
TGCAGTGCCCTGGACAGGAGCACTGAAGCTTTCTTT
>TRBJ2-1|TRBV28|-|TRBD2
CASSPRLAGGNEQFF
TGTGCCAGCAGTCCCAGACTAGCGGGAGGCAATGAGCAGTTCTTC
>TRBJ2-6|TRBV7-2|many|-
CASTYRGLTGANVLTF
TGTGCCAGCACCTATAGAGGGTTGACTGGGGCCAACGTCCTGACTTTC
>TRBJ2-2|TRBV2|-|TRBD1
CASNMGQGADTGELFF
TGTGCCAGCAATATGGGACAGGGGGCCGACACCGGGGAGCTGTTTTTT
>TRBJ1-1|TRBV12-3/TRBV12-4|many|-
CASSRTRTLNTEAFF
TGTGCCAGCAGCCGAACTCGGACGTTAAACACTGAAGCTTTCTTT
>TRBJ2-7|TRBV20-1|many|TRBD2
CSAIPHHRGGRYEQYF
TGCAGTGCTATCCCCCACCATCGGGGGGGACGCTACGAGCAGTACTTC
>TRBJ2-7|TRBV7-2|many|-
CASKLRGPSSYEQYF
TGTGCCAGCAAGTTGCGGGGGCCCTCCTCCTACGAGCAGTACTTC
>TRBJ2-3|TRBV6-2/TRBV6-3|many|TRBD1
CASREETGEMGTDAQYF
TGTGCCAGCCGCGAGGAGACAGGGGAGATGGGCACAGATGCGCAGTATTTT
>TRBJ2-3|TRBV7-2|many|-
CASSLVPGASTDTQYF
TGTGCCAGCAGCTTAGTACCCGGGGCCAGCACAGATACGCAGTATTTT
>TRBJ2-3|TRBV12-3/TRBV12-4|many|TRBD2
CASSLAGSTDTQYF
TGTGCCAGCAGCTTAGCGGGGAGCACAGATACGCAGTATTTT
>TRBJ2-4|TRBV7-2|many|TRBD1
CASSLSSSRGQRENIQYF
TGTGCCAGCAGCTTATCCAGTTCCAGGGGGCAAAGGGAGAACATTCAGTACTTC